This T cell receptor (beta chain) came from a study of cytomegalovirus exposure and HLA in healthy donors. Study observations and caveats: The authors listed 150 to 200 TCR beta chains as cytomegalovirus-associated. A subsequent analysis found that TCR clusters from the first cohort also tended to co-occur in the 120 or so validation repertoires, with less than 95% of cluster scores above 0.

TCRdb's copy holds only in-frame clones and misses some; the assay was immunoSEQ multiplex PCR. The sample includes 200,000 or so clones, roughly 80% of them seen just once. A word on this clone: Its antigen is unidentified.

The CDR3 covers 16 residues. Trimming pared 3 bases from V and 4 bases from J, leaving 20 bases between. Germline CDR1 is SGHDT and CDR2 is YYEEEE. The chain joins TRBV5-6 to TRBJ2-7; tentatively, D is TRBD2 (5 bases). The sequenced sample was PBMCs. This receptor was identified in a woman aged 18 to 35 in good health and CMV-seronegative. The CDR3 DNA reads as TGTGCCAGCAGCTCCCGTGGGGTTCTCCGGGGTTACGAGCAGTACTTC. This translates into CASSSRGVLRGYEQYF.